Shown below are 20 T cell receptor beta chains from a single sample sequenced in a study of CD8+CD57+ T cells in acquired aplastic anemia. Investigators profiled TCR beta VDJ and CDR3 from genomic DNA template. TCRdb re-derived calls from the reads in MiXCR, one entry per CDR3 protein. Of 100,000 to 150,000 distinct CDR3 sequences listed, around 50% are singletons. Sequenced material: sorted CD4+, CD8+, or CD8+CD57+ T cells (not recorded which) from PBMCs. The receptors come from a human donor in good health, serving as a control.

This clonotype was counted between two and nine times. The rearrangement uses TRBV11-2 and TRBJ2-2; 7 positions match TRBD1. CDR1 SGHAT and CDR2 FQNNGV come from the germline V gene. The CDR3 extends over 17 amino acids. Trimming at V came to 5 bases and at J to 1 base, leaving 10 bases not matched to a gene. CDR3 loop: CASSLSNRQGNTGELFF. DNA for the CDR3: TGTGCCAGCAGCCTGTCAAATAGACAGGGGAACACCGGGGAGCTGTTTTTT.

CDR3 sequence: CARRIRGSTDTQYF. Here the CDR3 DNA reads TGTGCCAGGCGGATAAGAGGGAGCACAGATACGCAGTATTTT. The V gene is TRBV19, the J gene TRBJ2-3; possible D gene TRBD2, 5 bases. V lost 9 bases, J lost 0 bases, and 13 bases lay in between. Germline V lookup: CDR1 LNHDA, CDR2 SQIVND (reference sequence). The CDR3 spans 14 residues.

This clonotype was found once. The CDR3 region is CASSMDRTARYGYTF. The CDR3 nucleotides read TGTGCCAGTAGTATGGACAGGACCGCCCGCTATGGCTACACCTTC. The V gene is TRBV19, the J gene TRBJ1-2, with 7 nucleotides matching TRBD1. J lost 4 bases, V lost 3 bases, and 8 bases had no gene match. Germline CDR1 LNHDA, CDR2 SQIVND (reference sequence). The CDR3 totals 15 residues.

V and J are TRBV29-1 and TRBJ1-3; 8 bases fit TRBD1. This CDR3 is 13 amino acids long. V was pared by 1 base and J by 8 bases, with 4 bases of the junction left unmatched. Germline V CDR1 and CDR2: SQVTM, ANQGSEA. The CDR3 nucleotides read TGCAGCGTTGAAGTTACAGGGGGTGACACCATATATTTT. Protein sequence: CSVEVTGGDTIYF.

The V call is TRBV29-1, the J call TRBJ2-7, with D hard to call. The V gene lost 4 bases and the J gene lost 2 bases, with 9 bases spanning the gap. CDR3 length: 12 residues. Germline lookup yields CDR1 SQVTM and CDR2 ANQGSEA. The DNA of the CDR3 is TGCAGCGTTGGGGAAGGTACCTACGAGCAGTACTTC. It encodes CSVGEGTYEQYF.

Ten or more counts support this clonotype. This chain connects TRBV12-3 or TRBV12-4 to TRBJ2-5; D gene unclear. The CDR3 is made up of 14 amino acids. The ends were cut back, 7 bases at V and 0 bases at J, with 12 bases in the middle. The CDR3 nucleotides read TGTGCCAGCAACCTTGGCAGTTACCAAGAGACCCAGTACTTC. Encoded protein: CASNLGSYQETQYF.

The chain links TRBV5-4 to TRBJ2-5; 10 bases are shared with TRBD2. Trimming cost V 2 bases and J 0 bases; bases outside gene matches: 16. This CDR3 spans 20 amino acids. Per germline, CDR1 SGHNT and CDR2 YYREEE (reference sequence). The CDR3 sequence is CASSFSSSLAGGPHQETQYF. DNA for the CDR3: TGTGCCAGCAGCTTCTCCAGCAGTTTAGCGGGGGGTCCCCACCAAGAGACCCAGTACTTC.

This chain uses TRBV9 with TRBJ2-7, with TRBD2 matching over 8 bases. With 0 bases clipped from V and 5 bases from J, the junction kept 4 bases outside the gene matches. The CDR3 loop spans 14 amino acids. Per the germline V gene, CDR1 is SGDLS and CDR2 is YYNGEE. For the CDR3, the DNA is TGTGCCAGCAGCGTAGCCAGCGGGGGCAACGAGCAGTACTTC. Translated: CASSVASGGNEQYF.

This clonotype showed up many times. The CDR3 loop is CSATRLAGGHYEQFF. CDR3 DNA sequence: TGCAGTGCTACAAGGCTAGCGGGGGGGCACTATGAGCAGTTCTTC. The chain uses TRBV20-1 and TRBJ2-1; TRBD2 aligns across 12 bases. Germline loops: CDR1 DFQATT, CDR2 SNEGSKA (reference sequence). This CDR3 is 15 amino acids long. V lost 4 bases to trimming and J lost 8 bases; unmatched junction nucleotides: 9.

The J gene is TRBJ2-6, the V gene TRBV15, with D maybe TRBD2 (6 bases). The germline V gene encodes CDR1 LNHNV and CDR2 YYDKDF (reference sequence). This CDR3 contains 14 residues. V lost 9 bases, J lost 2 bases, and 11 bases lay in between. The CDR3 DNA reads as TGTGCCACAACCGGCGGGGCTGGGGCCAACGTCCTGACTTTC. Its protein product is CATTGGAGANVLTF.

This clonotype was detected many times. The chain joins TRBV12-3 or TRBV12-4 to TRBJ2-1; D gene unclear. Trimming left V 5 bases short and J 11 bases short, with 13 bases between. This CDR3 has 12 residues. The CDR3 DNA reads as TGTGCCAGCAGTCCATATACAATGAAGCAGTTCTTC. Its protein product is CASSPYTMKQFF.

This clonotype was picked up many times. The CDR3 DNA reads as TGTGCCAGCAGCTCCTCGGGCTATGGCTACACCTTC. This encodes CASSSSGYGYTF. The chain uses TRBV7-9 and TRBJ1-2; D gene unclear. Germline loops: CDR1 SEHNR, CDR2 FQNEAQ (reference sequence). CDR3 length: 12 residues. Trimming removed 4 bases from V and 4 bases from J, with 7 bases in between.

The table lists this clonotype with a few counts. The rearrangement links TRBV5-1 to TRBJ2-7, with D possibly being TRBD1 or TRBD2 (5 bases each). CDR1 and CDR2 from the germline V gene are SGHRS and YFSETQ. V lost 4 bases to trimming and J lost 5 bases, with 16 bases between them. The CDR3 is 14 residues long. The CDR3 spells CASSLWDEGHEQYF. The CDR3 DNA reads as TGCGCCAGCAGCCTGTGGGACGAAGGACACGAGCAGTACTTC.

Remarks on this clonotype: This is likely a read error, given that the CDR3 carries no conserved phenylalanine or tryptophan at its end. The chain recombines TRBV9 with TRBJ2-5; weak D call: TRBD1 (6 bases). The CDR3 extends over 15 amino acids. Germline loops: CDR1 SGDLS, CDR2 YYNGEE. V was cut by 5 bases and J by 2 bases, with 16 bases left in between. The CDR3 coding sequence is TGTGCCAGCAGTGAGGACAGATATGCACAAGAGACCCAGTACCTC. This translates into CASSEDRYAQETQYL.

Within the sample, this clonotype is medium-sized (0.01 to 0.1%). The J gene is TRBJ2-5, the V gene TRBV7-2; D might be TRBD2 (6 bases). The V gene's germline CDR1 is SGHTA and CDR2 FQGNSA. The CDR3 covers 15 residues. V was clipped by 6 bases and J by 1 base, with 15 bases between them. CDR3 nucleotide sequence: TGTGCCAGCAGTCCGTCCGGGCGGGGCCAAGAGACCCAGTACTTC. Translated: CASSPSGRGQETQYF.

The table lists this clonotype with many counts. This chain joins TRBV19 and TRBJ1-2; TRBD1 matches at 9 bases. The ends lost 5 bases at V and 3 bases at J; junction bases unmatched: 13. This CDR3 has 17 amino acids. Germline CDR1 LNHDA, CDR2 SQIVND (reference sequence). The CDR3 sequence: CASSPGQGTLKYYGYTF. CDR3 nucleotide sequence: TGTGCCAGTAGTCCCGGACAGGGGACCCTCAAATACTATGGCTACACCTTC.

The CDR3: CASNTTEGTQYF. CDR3 in DNA: TGTGCCAGCAATACCACAGAGGGAACCCAGTACTTC. The chain joins TRBV7-9 to TRBJ2-5; D is possibly TRBD2 (5 bases). The germline V gene encodes CDR1 SEHNR and CDR2 FQNEAQ (reference sequence). The CDR3 runs to 12 residues. Trimming took 7 bases from V and 8 from J, leaving 14 bases between them.

The chain is built from TRBV24-1 and TRBJ2-3; D is perhaps TRBD2 (6 bases). CDR1 is KGHDR, CDR2 SFDVKD, per germline. Trimming stripped 4 bases from V and 1 base from J, with 11 bases between. The CDR3 is 15 residues long. The DNA for the CDR3 is TGTGCCACCAGTGAAAGCGGGTCCGGCACAGATACGCAGTATTTT. Residues: CATSESGSGTDTQYF.

With regard to this clonotype: The junction differs from germline at one of its ends, possibly a read error. V and J are TRBV10-3 and TRBJ2-5; TRBD2 matches at 8 bases. In germline, CDR1 is ENHRY, CDR2 SYGVKD. The CDR3 has 14 amino acids. CDR3 bases: TGTGCCACCTCGGCCGGGCCAGCGGGAGAGACCCGGTACTTC. Translation gives CATSAGPAGETRYF.

This clonotype was found many times. The rearrangement links TRBV19 to TRBJ1-2; no definite D call. The CDR3 extends over 15 amino acids. The germline V and J ends were trimmed by 3 bases and 7 bases, with 18 bases remaining between them. CDR1 is LNHDA and CDR2 is SQIVND in the germline V gene (reference sequence). CDR3 nucleotide sequence: TGTGCCAGTAGTATGGACGCGATAGCCCCTTTTGGCTACACCTTC. This gives the protein CASSMDAIAPFGYTF.